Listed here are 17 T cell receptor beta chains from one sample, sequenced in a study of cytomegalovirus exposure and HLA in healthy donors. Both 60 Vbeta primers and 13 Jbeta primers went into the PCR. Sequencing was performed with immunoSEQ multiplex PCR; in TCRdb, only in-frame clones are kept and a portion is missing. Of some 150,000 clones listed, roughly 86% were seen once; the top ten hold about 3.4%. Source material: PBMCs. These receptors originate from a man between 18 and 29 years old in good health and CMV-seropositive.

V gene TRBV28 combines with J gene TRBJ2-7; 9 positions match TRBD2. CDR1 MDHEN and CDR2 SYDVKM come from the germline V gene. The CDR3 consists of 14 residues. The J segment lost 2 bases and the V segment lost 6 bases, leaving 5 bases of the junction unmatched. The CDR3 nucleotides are TGTGCCAGCAGAACCGGGACTAGCCCCTACGAGCAGTACTTC. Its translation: CASRTGTSPYEQYF.

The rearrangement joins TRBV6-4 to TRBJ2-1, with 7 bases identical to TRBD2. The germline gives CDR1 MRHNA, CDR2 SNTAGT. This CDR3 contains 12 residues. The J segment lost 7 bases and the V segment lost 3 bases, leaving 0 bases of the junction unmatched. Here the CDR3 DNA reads TGTGCCAGCAGTGAGGGGGGGAATGAGCAGTTCTTC. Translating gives CASSEGGNEQFF.

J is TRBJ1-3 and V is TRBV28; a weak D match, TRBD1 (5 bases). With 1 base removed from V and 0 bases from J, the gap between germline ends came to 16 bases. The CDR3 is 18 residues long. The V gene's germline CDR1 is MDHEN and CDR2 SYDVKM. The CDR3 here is CASSLSRAYKFSGNTIYF. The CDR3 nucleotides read TGTGCCAGCAGTTTATCCAGGGCATATAAATTCTCTGGAAACACCATATATTTT.

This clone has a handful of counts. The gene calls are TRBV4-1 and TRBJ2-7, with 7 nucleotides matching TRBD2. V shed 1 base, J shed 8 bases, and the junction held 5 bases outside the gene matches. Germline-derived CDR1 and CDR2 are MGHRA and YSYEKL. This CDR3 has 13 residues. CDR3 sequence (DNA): TGCGCCAGCAGCCAAGGGCTAGCGGATAAGCAGTACTTC. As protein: CASSQGLADKQYF.

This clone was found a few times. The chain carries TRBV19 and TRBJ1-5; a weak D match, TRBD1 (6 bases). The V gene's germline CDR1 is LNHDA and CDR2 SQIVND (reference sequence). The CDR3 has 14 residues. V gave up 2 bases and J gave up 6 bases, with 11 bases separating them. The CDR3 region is CASSIQGRGQPQHF. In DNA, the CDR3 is TGTGCCAGTAGTATACAGGGGAGAGGTCAGCCCCAGCATTTT.

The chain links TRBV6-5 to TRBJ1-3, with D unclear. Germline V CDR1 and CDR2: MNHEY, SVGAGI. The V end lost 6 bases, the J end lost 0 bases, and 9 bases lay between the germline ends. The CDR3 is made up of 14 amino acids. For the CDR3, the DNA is TGTGCCAGCAGCCCCCGGAGCTCTGGAAACACCATATATTTT. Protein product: CASSPRSSGNTIYF.

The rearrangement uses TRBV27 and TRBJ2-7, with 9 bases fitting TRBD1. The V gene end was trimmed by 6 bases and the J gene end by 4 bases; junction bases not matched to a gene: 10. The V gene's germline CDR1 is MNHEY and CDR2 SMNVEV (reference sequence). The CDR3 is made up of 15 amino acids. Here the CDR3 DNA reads TGTGCCAGCAGGCGGAACCGGGACAGGGCTTACGAGCAGTACTTC. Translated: CASRRNRDRAYEQYF.

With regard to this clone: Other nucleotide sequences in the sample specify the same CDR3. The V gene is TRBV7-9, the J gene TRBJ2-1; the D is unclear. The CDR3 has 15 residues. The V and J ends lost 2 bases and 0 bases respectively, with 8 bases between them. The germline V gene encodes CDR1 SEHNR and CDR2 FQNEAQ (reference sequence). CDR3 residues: CASSLPGSSYNEQFF. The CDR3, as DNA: TGTGCCAGCAGCTTACCTGGTAGCTCCTACAATGAGCAGTTCTTC.

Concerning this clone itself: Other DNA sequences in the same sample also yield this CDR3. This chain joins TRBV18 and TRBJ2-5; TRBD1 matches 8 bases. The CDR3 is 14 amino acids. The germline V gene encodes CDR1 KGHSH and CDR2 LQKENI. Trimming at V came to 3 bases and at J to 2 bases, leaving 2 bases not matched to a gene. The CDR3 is CASSPRQGQETQYF. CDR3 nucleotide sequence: TGTGCCAGCTCACCTAGACAGGGGCAAGAGACCCAGTACTTC.

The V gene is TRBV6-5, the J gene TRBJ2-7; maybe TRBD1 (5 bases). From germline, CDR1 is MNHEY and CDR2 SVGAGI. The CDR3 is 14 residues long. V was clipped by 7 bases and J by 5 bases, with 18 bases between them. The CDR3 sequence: CASNFQGVGDEQYF. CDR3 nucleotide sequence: TGTGCCAGCAATTTCCAGGGTGTCGGCGACGAGCAGTACTTC.

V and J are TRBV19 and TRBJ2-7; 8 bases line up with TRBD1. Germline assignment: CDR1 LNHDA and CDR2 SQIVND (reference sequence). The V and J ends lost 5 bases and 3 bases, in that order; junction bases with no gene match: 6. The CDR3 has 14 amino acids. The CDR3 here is CASSADRGNYEQYF. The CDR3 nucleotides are TGTGCCAGTAGTGCCGACAGGGGAAACTACGAGCAGTACTTC.

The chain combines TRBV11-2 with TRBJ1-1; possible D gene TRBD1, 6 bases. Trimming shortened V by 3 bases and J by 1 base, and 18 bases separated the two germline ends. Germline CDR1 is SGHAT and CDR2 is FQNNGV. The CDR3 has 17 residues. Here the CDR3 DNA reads TGTGCCAGCAGCTTGTGGGGGCAGGCCCTGACGAACACTGAAGCTTTCTTT. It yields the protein CASSLWGQALTNTEAFF.

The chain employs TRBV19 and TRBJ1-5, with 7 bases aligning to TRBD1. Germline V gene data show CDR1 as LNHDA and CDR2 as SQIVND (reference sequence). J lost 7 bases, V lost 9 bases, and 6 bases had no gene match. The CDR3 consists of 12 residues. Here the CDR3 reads CASQKQGQPQHF. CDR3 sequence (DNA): TGTGCCAGCCAGAAACAGGGGCAGCCCCAGCATTTT.

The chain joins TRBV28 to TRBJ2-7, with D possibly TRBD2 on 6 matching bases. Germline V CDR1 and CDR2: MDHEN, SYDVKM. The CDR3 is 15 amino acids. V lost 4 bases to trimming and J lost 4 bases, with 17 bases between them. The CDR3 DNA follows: TGTGCCAGCAGTTCCCAAGGAGGGGCTCGGTACGAGCAGTACTTC. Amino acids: CASSSQGGARYEQYF.

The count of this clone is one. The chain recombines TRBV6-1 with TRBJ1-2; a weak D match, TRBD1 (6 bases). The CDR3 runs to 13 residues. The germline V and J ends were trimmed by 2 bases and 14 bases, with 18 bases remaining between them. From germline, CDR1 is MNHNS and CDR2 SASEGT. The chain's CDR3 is CASSESRLTGTTF. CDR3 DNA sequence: TGTGCCAGCAGTGAATCCCGCCTTACCGGGACAACCTTC.

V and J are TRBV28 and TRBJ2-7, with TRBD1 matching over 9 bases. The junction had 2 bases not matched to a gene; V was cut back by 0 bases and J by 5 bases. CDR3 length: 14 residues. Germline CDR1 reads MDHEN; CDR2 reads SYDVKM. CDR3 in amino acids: CASSLWTGGNEQYF. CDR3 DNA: TGTGCCAGCAGTTTATGGACAGGGGGGAACGAGCAGTACTTC.

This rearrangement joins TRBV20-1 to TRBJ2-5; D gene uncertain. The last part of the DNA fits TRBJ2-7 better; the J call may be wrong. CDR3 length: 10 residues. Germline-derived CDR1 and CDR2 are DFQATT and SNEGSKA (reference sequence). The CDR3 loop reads CSAREVEQYF. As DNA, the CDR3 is TGCAGTGCTAGAGAGGTCGAGCAGTACTTC.